The 19 T cell receptor beta chains given below trace back to one sample, sequenced in a study of T-cell memory formation after mild COVID-19 (dated by TCRdb to the early 2020s). To prepare the library, 5' RACE was applied. The sequencer listed for this sample is Illumina NovaSeq 6000. TCRdb redid the processing of the public reads, applying fastp at Q25 and MiXCR, and retained in-frame beta chains. All rows with the same CDR3 protein become a single entry with the most common DNA and genes. Here the sample has more than 110,000 distinct CDR3 sequences; 20% to 25% occur a single time. 24% of the sample rests with the top ten. The sample taken for sequencing was PBMCs or a T cell subset sorted from them (not recorded which). Every receptor here comes from an adult woman who had mild COVID-19 (a few samples of this study predate the infection). The sample titles of this study are shuffled in the database, so cell type and time point are left out; the donor was told from shared clones.

There are a few counts of this clonotype. The chain combines TRBV4-1 with TRBJ2-5; possibly TRBD1 or TRBD2 for D (5 bases each). CDR1 and CDR2 (germline): MGHRA, YSYEKL. This CDR3 is 15 amino acids long. Trimming took 0 bases from V and 1 from J, leaving 9 bases between them. The CDR3 is CASSQERGRQETQYF. The CDR3, as DNA: TGCGCCAGCAGCCAAGAGAGGGGTCGCCAAGAGACCCAGTACTTC.

This clonotype was detected a few times. The chain recombines TRBV6-1 with TRBJ2-1, with 11 bases identical to TRBD1. Trimming at V came to 6 bases and at J to 7 bases, leaving 11 bases not matched to a gene. This CDR3 has 16 residues. Germline V lookup: CDR1 MNHNS, CDR2 SASEGT. CDR3 in DNA: TGTGCCAGCAGCCACACCCCCGGGACAGGGGGAAATGAGCAGTTCTTC. Its protein is CASSHTPGTGGNEQFF.

The chain is built from TRBV6-1 and TRBJ2-2; 12 bases line up with TRBD2. V shed 10 bases and J 7 bases; nucleotides not matched to a gene: 10. This CDR3 region has 15 residues. Germline V CDR1 and CDR2: MNHNS, SASEGT. CDR3 nucleotides: TGTGCCAACCCACCTAGCGGGAGGGCCGACGGGGAGCTGTTTTTT. Encoded protein: CANPPSGRADGELFF.

This sequence joins TRBV7-2 and TRBJ2-5, with 7 bases that match TRBD2. The CDR3 extends over 14 amino acids. The trim removed 4 bases at V and 2 bases at J, leaving 4 bases unmatched. Germline loops: CDR1 SGHTA, CDR2 FQGNSA. CDR3 sequence: CASSYTGGQETQYF. The DNA for the CDR3 is TGTGCCAGCAGCTACACGGGGGGTCAAGAGACCCAGTACTTC.

The chain joins TRBV7-9 to TRBJ2-2, with 10 nucleotides matching TRBD2. V dropped 1 base and J dropped 4; count of bases not matched to a gene: 3. The CDR3 runs 16 residues. Germline CDR1 and CDR2: SEHNR and FQNEAQ (reference sequence). The CDR3 coding sequence is TGTGCCAGCAGCTTAGTCAGCGGGAGGGGCACCGGGGAGCTGTTTTTT. It specifies CASSLVSGRGTGELFF.

The rearrangement links TRBV11-2 to TRBJ1-4, with 8 bases aligning to TRBD1. This CDR3 region has 14 residues. V dropped 6 bases and J dropped 7; count of bases not matched to a gene: 7. Germline V gene sequence: CDR1 SGHAT, CDR2 FQNNGV. The CDR3 loop is CASRRRQGSEKLFF. CDR3 DNA sequence: TGTGCCAGCAGGAGGAGACAGGGGTCTGAAAAACTGTTTTTT.

This chain's CDR3 is CASGWAVQGEKETQYF. The CDR3 nucleotides read TGTGCTAGTGGTTGGGCCGTACAGGGGGAAAAAGAGACCCAGTACTTC. V usage is TRBV12-5 and J usage is TRBJ2-5; 8 nucleotides line up with TRBD1. This CDR3 has 16 residues. Germline V CDR1 and CDR2: LGHNT, FRNRAP. The V segment lost 4 bases and the J segment 3 bases; nucleotides outside the gene matches: 10.

This clonotype was seen a few times. The rearrangement links TRBV20-1 to TRBJ2-3, with D perhaps matching TRBD1 (6 bases). This CDR3 has 16 residues. Germline V gene lookup returns CDR1 DFQATT and CDR2 SNEGSKA (reference sequence). Trimming stripped 0 bases from V and 1 base from J, with 14 bases between. The CDR3 coding sequence is TGCAGTGCTAGAGACCCAGACAGGCCTGGCACAGATACGCAGTATTTT. Protein sequence: CSARDPDRPGTDTQYF.

The gene calls are TRBV20-1 and TRBJ2-7, with 8 bases that match TRBD2. V shed 4 bases, J shed 3 bases, and the junction held 11 bases outside the gene matches. The germline CDR1 and CDR2 sequences are DFQATT and SNEGSKA (reference sequence). The CDR3 runs 15 residues. CDR3 nucleotides: TGCAGTGCTACCCCCGTACTAGCGGACCACTACGAGCAGTACTTC. It encodes CSATPVLADHYEQYF.

The chain recombines TRBV9 with TRBJ2-1; TRBD1 matches 8 bases. This CDR3 contains 15 residues. Germline values: CDR1 SGDLS, CDR2 YYNGEE. V was clipped by 6 bases and J by 5 bases; unmatched bases: 10. In DNA form, the CDR3 reads TGTGCCAGCACCGACGGACAGGGTCCAAACAATGAGCAGTTCTTC. It yields the protein CASTDGQGPNNEQFF.

This clonotype was observed a handful of times. This chain connects TRBV4-2 to TRBJ2-1; 8 positions match TRBD2. The CDR3 sequence is 15 residues long. Germline values: CDR1 LGHNA, CDR2 YNFKEQ. The junction had 11 bases not matched to a gene; V was cut back by 1 base and J by 12 bases. The CDR3 nucleotides read TGTGCCAGCAGCCAAGTGGAGCGGGGGCCTTATGGGCAGTTCTTC. Translating it yields CASSQVERGPYGQFF.

This clonotype was counted a few times. The chain combines TRBV5-4 with TRBJ1-1, with D perhaps matching TRBD1 (6 bases). Germline CDR1 is SGHNT and CDR2 is YYREEE (reference sequence). This CDR3 region has 17 residues. The germline V and J ends were trimmed by 4 bases and 1 base, with 20 bases remaining between them. Here the CDR3 DNA reads TGTGCCAGCAGCGGGGGGGCAGGAATAGAAGGGAACACTGAAGCTTTCTTT. It codes for CASSGGAGIEGNTEAFF.

The sample holds a few counts of this clonotype. V gene TRBV12-3 or TRBV12-4 combines with J gene TRBJ1-4; TRBD1 matches 7 bases. The CDR3 has 16 amino acids. J was trimmed by 7 bases and V by 5 bases; bases with no gene match: 13. The CDR3 coding sequence is TGTGCCAGCAGTCCCGCCCCCCCAGGGGGTTCTGAAAAACTGTTTTTT. This codes for CASSPAPPGGSEKLFF.

This sequence joins TRBV27 and TRBJ1-1; no definite D call. The germline V gene has CDR1 MNHEY and CDR2 SMNVEV (reference sequence). Deletions cut 3 bases from V and 4 bases from J, with 12 bases between. This CDR3 is built from 14 residues. This chain's CDR3 is CASSFGLKSTEAFF. CDR3 nucleotide sequence: TGTGCCAGCAGTTTCGGACTCAAGAGCACTGAAGCTTTCTTT.

CDR3 region: CASSLRDGYEQYF. In DNA, the CDR3 is TGTGCCAGCAGCCTCCGGGACGGCTACGAGCAGTACTTC. V usage is TRBV5-8 and J usage is TRBJ2-7, with D perhaps TRBD1 or TRBD2 (5 bases each). V shed 4 bases and J shed 3 bases, with 11 bases lying between them. This CDR3 is 13 amino acids long. Germline CDR1 reads SGHTS; CDR2 reads YDEGEE. The full variable domain, completed using reference TRBV5-8 and TRBJ2-7, is EAGVTQSPTHLIKTRGQQATLRCSPISGHTSVYWYQQALGLGLQFLLWYDEGEERNRGNFPPRFSGRQFPNYSSELNVNALELEDSALYLCASSLRDGYEQYFGPGTRLTVT.

In this sample, this clonotype turned up a few times. The chain is built from TRBV6-5 and TRBJ1-1; a possible D gene is TRBD1 (5 bases). Germline V gene lookup returns CDR1 MNHEY and CDR2 SVGAGI. The CDR3 covers 16 residues. Trimming pared 2 bases from V and 1 base from J, leaving 14 bases between. In nucleotides, the CDR3 is TGTGCCAGCAGTTACCTAACCGGGGCAAGGAACACTGAAGCTTTCTTT. Translation gives CASSYLTGARNTEAFF.

In this sample, this clonotype turned up many times. The chain carries TRBV4-1 and TRBJ2-3; D is unclear. V lost 1 base, J lost 4 bases, and 12 bases lay in between. The CDR3 consists of 15 residues. From germline, CDR1 is MGHRA and CDR2 YSYEKL. CDR3 sequence (DNA): TGCGCCAGCAGCCAAGTGAATCCGAGCCCAGATACGCAGTATTTT. The encoded protein is CASSQVNPSPDTQYF.

J is TRBJ2-7 and V is TRBV5-1; D is unresolved. CDR3 length: 16 residues. The germline gives CDR1 SGHRS, CDR2 YFSETQ. Between the trimmed V and J ends, which lost 3 bases and 0 bases, there was a span of 16 bases. CDR3 bases: TGCGCCAGCAGCTCACCTAAGTACTCTTACTCCTACGAGCAGTACTTC. Residues: CASSSPKYSYSYEQYF.

This clonotype was seen repeatedly, ten times or more. The chain employs TRBV3-1 and TRBJ2-7; the D gene could be TRBD1 or TRBD2 (5 bases each). Germline V gene lookup returns CDR1 LGHDT and CDR2 YNNKEL (reference sequence). V was trimmed by 4 bases and J by 2 bases, leaving 12 bases between them. The CDR3 length is 14 residues. CDR3: CASSLGEGPYEQYF. CDR3 nucleotide sequence: TGTGCCAGCAGCCTGGGAGAGGGACCCTACGAGCAGTACTTC.